The 5 T cell receptor beta chains reported below all come from one sample, sequenced in a study of blood T cell repertoires in COVID-19. The repertoire was sequenced with immunoSEQ multiplex PCR; TCRdb's copy has only in-frame clones and lacks some. The sample shows 220,000 or so clones, around 90% of them seen only once. Material: peripheral blood. These receptor sequences come from a man aged 60 to 75 with COVID-19, enrolled during active disease.

The gene calls are TRBV5-8 and TRBJ1-5; weak D call: TRBD1 (6 bases). V lost 0 bases to trimming and J lost 2 bases, with 12 bases between them. Germline CDR1 is SGHTS and CDR2 is YDEGEE. The CDR3 is 16 amino acids. CDR3 sequence (DNA): TGTGCCAGCAGCTTGGGAGGGGGTTTTGGCAATCAGCCCCAGCATTTT. It encodes CASSLGGGFGNQPQHF.

This clone was counted once. The V and J genes are TRBV27 and TRBJ2-1; TRBD1 might be the D (6 bases). The CDR3 is 20 amino acids. Trimming left V 1 base short and J 7 bases short, with 29 bases between. The germline CDR1 and CDR2 sequences are MNHEY and SMNVEV (reference sequence). The CDR3 DNA sequence: TGTGCCAGCAGTTTATATTTTGTGGTGATGGGGGCAGGAGATGTAAATGAGCAGTTCTTC. This encodes CASSLYFVVMGAGDVNEQFF.

The chain uses TRBV6-5 and TRBJ2-2; D possibly corresponds to TRBD1 (6 bases). The CDR3 extends over 15 amino acids. V was cut by 7 bases and J by 4 bases, with 16 bases left in between. The germline V gene has CDR1 MNHEY and CDR2 SVGAGI. CDR3 nucleotide sequence: TGTGCCAGCACCACAGGGAATGCAGGCACCGGGGAGCTGTTTTTT. Amino acid sequence: CASTTGNAGTGELFF.

This rearrangement joins TRBV19 to TRBJ2-7, with TRBD1 matching over 11 bases. CDR1 and CDR2 (germline): LNHDA, SQIVND (reference sequence). Trimming cost V 5 bases and J 3 bases; bases outside gene matches: 6. The CDR3 sequence is 15 residues long. The chain's CDR3 is CASSSGTGGGYEQYF. The DNA of the CDR3 is TGTGCCAGTAGTTCCGGGACAGGGGGAGGCTACGAGCAGTACTTC.

The gene calls are TRBV21-1 and TRBJ2-5; TRBD2 reflects the table's D call only, with no check against the DNA. TRBV21-1 is a pseudogene. The CDR3 extends over 15 amino acids. The CDR3, as DNA: TGTGCCAGCAGCCACGCGGCGGGGATCCAAGAGACCCAGTACTTC. Its protein is CASSHAAGIQETQYF.